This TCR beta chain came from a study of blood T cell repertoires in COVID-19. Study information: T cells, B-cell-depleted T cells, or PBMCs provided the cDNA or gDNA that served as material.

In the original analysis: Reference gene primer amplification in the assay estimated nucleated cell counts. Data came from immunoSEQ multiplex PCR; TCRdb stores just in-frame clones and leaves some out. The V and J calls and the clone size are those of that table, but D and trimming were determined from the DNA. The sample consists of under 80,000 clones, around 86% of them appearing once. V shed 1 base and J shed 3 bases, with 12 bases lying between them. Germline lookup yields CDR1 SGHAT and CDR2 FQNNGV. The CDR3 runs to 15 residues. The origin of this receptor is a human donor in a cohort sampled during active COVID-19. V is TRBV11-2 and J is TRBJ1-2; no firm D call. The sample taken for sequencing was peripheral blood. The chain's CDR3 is CASSLAQAEHYGYTF. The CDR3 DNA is TGTGCCAGCAGCTTAGCCCAGGCCGAGCACTATGGCTACACCTTC.